The sequence of this T cell receptor beta chain was determined in a study of response to subunit inactivated influenza vaccine. V was pared by 6 bases and J by 0 bases, with 8 bases of the junction left unmatched. The CDR3 length is 16 residues. From germline, CDR1 is SGHDN and CDR2 FVKESK. This clonotype showed up just a few times. As yet, its antigen is unknown. Study conclusions and caveats: New T cells are recruited in small numbers by each seasonal influenza vaccination, according to the authors' suggestion.

MiXCR, run by TCRdb on the RT-PCR reads, gives a single entry per CDR3 protein. The table records under 500,000 distinct CDR3 sequences, approximately 9.9% of them present only once. Sequenced material: PBMCs from blood, taken roughly 47 days after vaccination. The sequence was collected from a man aged 45-65 years who received an inactivated influenza vaccine. The rearrangement joins TRBV14 to TRBJ2-1; 7 positions match TRBD2. DNA of the CDR3: TGTGCCAGCAGTCCTAGCGGTCCCTACTCCTACAATGAGCAGTTCTTC. Encoded protein: CASSPSGPYSYNEQFF.